This is a list of T cell receptor beta chains from one sample in a study of OX40 agonist ivuxolimab in advanced cancers. Measured with immunoSEQ multiplex PCR; TCRdb has only the in-frame clones, and not every one. The sample has around 30,000 clones, 70% to 85% seen once. Sample: CD4+ or CD8+ T cells sorted from blood, taken in a trial of the OX40 agonist ivuxolimab. All receptors come from an adult with an advanced solid tumor such as melanoma, head and neck, liver or kidney cancer. The CDR3 runs from the conserved cysteine through the conserved F or W. The D gene is left open where the match is weak. Where a row states a size, it is once, few, many or the class of an expanded clone; other rows omit it.

V gene	D gene	J gene	clone size	CDR3 protein	CDR3 DNA
TRBV10-3	-	TRBJ1-2	-	CAISESDSPNYGYTF	TGTGCCATCAGTGAGTCGGACTCCCCTAACTATGGCTACACCTTC
TRBV7-9	TRBD2	TRBJ2-1	-	CASSSSRTSGNNEQFF	TGTGCCAGCAGCTCCTCCCGGACTAGCGGAAACAATGAGCAGTTCTTC
TRBV2	-	TRBJ1-3	-	CASLGAGANSGNTIYF	TGTGCCAGCCTGGGGGCAGGGGCGAACTCTGGAAACACCATATATTTT
TRBV6-5	-	TRBJ1-5	medium-sized	CASMAYSNQPQHF	TGTGCCAGCATGGCGTATAGCAATCAGCCCCAGCATTTT
TRBV11-2	TRBD2	TRBJ2-3	once	CASSVTSGIITDTQYF	TGTGCCAGCAGCGTGACTAGCGGGATAATCACAGATACGCAGTATTTT
TRBV4-1	TRBD1	TRBJ2-7	once	CASSLGQGPYEQYF	TGCGCCAGCAGCCTGGGACAGGGTCCCTACGAGCAGTACTTC
TRBV15	-	TRBJ2-7	-	CATSGDLFYEQYF	TGTGCCACCAGCGGAGACCTTTTCTACGAGCAGTACTTC
TRBV7-7	-	TRBJ2-5	-	CASSPRLEGQETQYF	TGTGCTAGCAGCCCCCGTTTAGAAGGGCAAGAGACCCAGTACTTC
TRBV5-6	-	TRBJ2-5	-	CASSPRMGRETQYF	TGTGCCAGCAGCCCCCGGATGGGGCGGGAGACCCAGTACTTC
TRBV5-1	-	TRBJ1-1	-	CASRLGTNTEAFF	TGCGCCAGCAGGCTGGGGACGAACACTGAAGCTTTCTTT
TRBV5-1	TRBD2	TRBJ2-7	-	CASSLGSGSYEQYF	TGCGCCAGCAGCCTGGGTAGCGGGAGCTACGAGCAGTACTTC
TRBV9	-	TRBJ2-1	-	CASSKRSSYNEQFF	TGTGCCAGCAGCAAGCGGAGCTCCTACAATGAGCAGTTCTTC
TRBV27	-	TRBJ2-7	-	CASSPSREDRSQNSYEQYF	TGTGCCAGCAGCCCTAGTAGGGAGGACAGGAGCCAAAATTCCTACGAGCAGTACTTC